This T cell receptor (beta chain) was profiled in a study of blood T cell repertoires in COVID-19. TCRdb's table, derived via immunoSEQ multiplex PCR, lists solely in-frame clones and lacks some. This table holds fewer than 200,000 clones, approximately 82% found once. CDR1 is MDHEN and CDR2 is SYDVKM in the germline V gene. The CDR3 is made up of 15 amino acids. With 6 bases removed from V and 16 bases from J, the gap between germline ends came to 25 bases. The genes are TRBV28 and TRBJ1-6; a possible D gene is TRBD1 (6 bases). The sequenced sample consisted of PBMCs or T cells enriched from blood (not recorded which). The receptor was isolated from a woman in her forties or fifties who had recovered from COVID-19. CDR3 DNA: TGTGCCAGCAGCACCCTCTCTTTCGAACAGGGAAGGCTCCACTTT. Translated: CASSTLSFEQGRLHF.